This T cell receptor beta chain was sequenced during a study of blood T cell repertoires in COVID-19. Study members were between about 18 and 95 years old and lived in approximately 25 US regions. Two negative PCRs, clearance, or symptom resolution had been documented for recovered Cohort 3 donors. Assay: immunoSEQ multiplex PCR; the TCRdb copy retains only in-frame clones and omits some. Here the sample spans about 300,000 clones, 85% to 90% being singletons. The CDR3 has 9 amino acids. Per the germline V gene, CDR1 is MNHEY and CDR2 is SMNVEV (reference sequence). The V and J ends lost 10 bases and 5 bases respectively, with 6 bases between them.

This chain connects TRBV27 to TRBJ2-7; possibly TRBD2 for D (5 bases). Sequenced input: PBMCs or T cells enriched from blood (not recorded which). The sequence derives from a man aged 25-45 years who had recovered from COVID-19. The CDR3 is CAKRDEQYF. CDR3 in DNA: TGTGCCAAGAGGGACGAGCAGTACTTC.